The clone carrying this T cell receptor (beta chain) occurred once. The antigen is unknown. Trimming took 6 bases from V and 4 from J, leaving 19 bases between them. The CDR3 covers 16 residues. CDR1 is MNHEY, CDR2 SVGEGT, per germline. This entry is derived from a study of T cell responses to AZD1222 COVID-19 vaccine. Study details: Second-dose intervals near 4 or 12 weeks were combined.

Method: immunoSEQ multiplex PCR; TCRdb's copy keeps in-frame clones and lacks some. The table shows 100,000 to 120,000 clones, with 88% occurring only once. Study results and caveats: Reports say nearly half of spike-specific TCRs go after unmutated variant regions. After the peak T cell response, and only then, were repertoires sampled. Researchers report vaccine-associated CD4 TCRs spanning spike, with dominance at 160-218 and 743-854.

The sequence came from an adult in good health. The specimen comprised peripheral blood, sampled on day 0 of AZD1222 vaccination. The chain joins TRBV6-2 or TRBV6-3 to TRBJ1-5; TRBD1 might be the D (6 bases). The CDR3 sequence: CASSRKFPGQNQPQHF. The CDR3, as DNA: TGTGCCAGCAGCCGTAAATTCCCGGGACAAAATCAGCCCCAGCATTTT.